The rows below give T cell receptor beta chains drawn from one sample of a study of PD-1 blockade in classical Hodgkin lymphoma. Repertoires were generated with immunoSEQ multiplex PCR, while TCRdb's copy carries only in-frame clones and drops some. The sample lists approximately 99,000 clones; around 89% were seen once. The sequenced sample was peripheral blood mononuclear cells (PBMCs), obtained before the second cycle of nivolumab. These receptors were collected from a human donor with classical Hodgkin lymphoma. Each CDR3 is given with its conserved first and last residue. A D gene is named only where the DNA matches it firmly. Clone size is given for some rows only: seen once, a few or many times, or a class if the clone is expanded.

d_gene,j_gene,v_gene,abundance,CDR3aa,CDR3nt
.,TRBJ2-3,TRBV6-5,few,CASSYGDTQYF,TGTGCCAGCAGTTACGGAGATACGCAGTATTTT
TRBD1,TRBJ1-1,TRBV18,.,CASSQDRGTEAFF,TGTGCCAGCTCACAAGACAGGGGCACTGAAGCTTTCTTT
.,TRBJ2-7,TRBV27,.,CASSPLGTATYEQYF,TGTGCCAGCAGTCCCCTAGGGACGGCTACCTACGAGCAGTACTTC
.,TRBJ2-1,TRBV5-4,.,CASSRVSGGPYNEQFF,TGTGCCAGCAGCCGCGTCTCCGGCGGTCCCTACAATGAGCAGTTCTTC
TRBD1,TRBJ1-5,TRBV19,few,CATRLGTGYSNQPQHF,TGTGCCACTCGTCTGGGGACAGGTTATAGCAATCAGCCCCAGCATTTT
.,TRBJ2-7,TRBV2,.,CASSEAEAPPYEQYF,TGTGCCAGCAGTGAAGCGGAGGCGCCACCCTACGAGCAGTACTTC
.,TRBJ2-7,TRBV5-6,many,CASSLDDYEQYF,TGTGCCAGCAGCTTGGACGATTACGAGCAGTACTTC
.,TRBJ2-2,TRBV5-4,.,CASTMTGNTGELFF,TGTGCCAGCACCATGACAGGGAACACCGGGGAGCTGTTTTTT
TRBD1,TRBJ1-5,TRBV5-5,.,CASSADRGAGGNQPQHF,TGTGCCAGCAGCGCCGACAGGGGCGCCGGCGGCAATCAGCCCCAGCATTTT
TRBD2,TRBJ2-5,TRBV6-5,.,CASRLAGGGQETQYF,TGTGCCAGCAGACTAGCGGGAGGCGGACAAGAGACCCAGTACTTC
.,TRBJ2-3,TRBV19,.,CASSGVTRGPQYF,TGTGCCAGTAGCGGGGTAACCAGGGGCCCGCAGTATTTT
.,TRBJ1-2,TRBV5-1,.,CASSLDSFRYGYTF,TGCGCCAGCAGCCTGGATTCTTTTAGGTATGGCTACACCTTC
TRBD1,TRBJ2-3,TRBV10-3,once,CAIRGQGGADTQYF,TGTGCCATCAGGGGACAGGGTGGGGCAGATACGCAGTATTTT
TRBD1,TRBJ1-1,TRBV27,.,CASSSTPPDRVTEAFF,TGTGCCAGCAGTTCCACCCCTCCGGACAGGGTCACTGAAGCTTTCTTT
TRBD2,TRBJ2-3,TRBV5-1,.,CASSRTSGPSTDTQYF,TGCGCCAGCAGCCGAACTAGCGGACCTAGCACAGATACGCAGTATTTT
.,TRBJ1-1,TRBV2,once,CASKGRGTEAFF,TGTGCCAGCAAGGGGAGGGGGACTGAAGCTTTCTTT
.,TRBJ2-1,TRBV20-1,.,CSASYANEQFF,TGCAGTGCTAGTTATGCCAATGAGCAGTTCTTC
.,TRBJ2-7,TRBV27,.,CASSLRRIPYEQYF,TGTGCCAGCAGTTTGCGTCGGATTCCCTACGAGCAGTACTTC
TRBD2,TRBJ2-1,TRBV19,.,CASSIESGRYDRNEQFF,TGTGCCAGTAGTATAGAGAGCGGGAGGTACGATCGGAATGAGCAGTTCTTC
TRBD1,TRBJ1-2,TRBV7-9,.,CASSLSRDRGYRYGYTF,TGTGCCAGCAGCCTCAGCCGGGACAGGGGGTATCGCTATGGCTACACCTTC
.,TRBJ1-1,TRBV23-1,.,CASSIQRNTEAFF,TGCGCCAGCAGCATACAGAGGAACACTGAAGCTTTCTTT
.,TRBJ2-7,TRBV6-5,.,CASSYADPGEQYF,TGTGCCAGCAGTTACGCGGACCCGGGGGAGCAGTACTTC
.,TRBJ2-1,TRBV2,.,CASSSGLPNEQFF,TGTGCCAGCAGTTCGGGACTCCCCAATGAGCAGTTCTTC
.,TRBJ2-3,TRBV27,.,CASSPIWGQGQYF,TGTGCCAGCAGTCCCATTTGGGGGCAGGGGCAGTATTTT
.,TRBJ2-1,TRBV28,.,CASSFRLAYNEQFF,TGTGCCAGCAGTTTTCGCCTAGCCTACAATGAGCAGTTCTTC
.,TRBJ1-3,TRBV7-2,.,CASSLGTAGSGNTIYF,TGTGCCAGCAGCTTAGGGACAGCCGGCTCTGGAAACACCATATATTTT
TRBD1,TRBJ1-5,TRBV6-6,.,CASSYTTGTGQPQHF,TGTGCCAGCAGTTACACCACCGGGACAGGTCAGCCCCAGCATTTT
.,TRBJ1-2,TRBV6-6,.,CASSYSGRELYGYTF,TGTGCCAGCAGTTACTCTGGCAGGGAGCTATATGGCTACACCTTC
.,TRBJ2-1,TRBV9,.,CASSALGGRHNEQFF,TGTGCCAGCAGCGCCCTAGGGGGACGACACAATGAGCAGTTCTTC
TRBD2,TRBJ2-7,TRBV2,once,CASSDGSGWGGQYF,TGTGCCAGCAGTGATGGCTCCGGTTGGGGGGGGCAGTACTTC
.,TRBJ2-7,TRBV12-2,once,CASRLDHWSSYEQYF,TGTGCAAGTCGCTTAGATCACTGGAGCTCCTACGAGCAGTACTTC
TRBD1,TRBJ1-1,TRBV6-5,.,CASSFTGGYTEAFF,TGTGCCAGCAGTTTTACAGGGGGCTATACTGAAGCTTTCTTT
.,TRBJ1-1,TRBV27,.,CASSYGGWTEAFF,TGTGCCAGCAGTTATGGGGGGTGGACTGAAGCTTTCTTT
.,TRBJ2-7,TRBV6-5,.,CASQKQGDIDYEQYF,TGTGCCAGCCAAAAACAGGGCGACATAGACTACGAGCAGTACTTC
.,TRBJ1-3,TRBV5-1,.,CASSLGFSGNTIYF,TGCGCCAGCAGCTTAGGCTTCTCTGGAAACACCATATATTTT
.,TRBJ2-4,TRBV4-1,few,CASSHPSRDPKNIQYF,TGCGCCAGCAGCCACCCCAGCAGGGACCCCAAAAACATTCAGTACTTC
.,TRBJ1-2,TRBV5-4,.,CASSLSTDLYGYTF,TGTGCCAGCAGCTTGTCGACCGATCTCTATGGCTACACCTTC
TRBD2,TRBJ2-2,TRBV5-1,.,CASSFVLAGDTGELFF,TGCGCCAGCAGCTTCGTCCTAGCGGGAGACACCGGGGAGCTGTTTTTT
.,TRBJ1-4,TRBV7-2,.,CASSLVRRGNEKLFF,TGTGCCAGCAGCTTAGTCCGCAGGGGTAATGAAAAACTGTTTTTT
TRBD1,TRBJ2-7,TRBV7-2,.,CASSSRGDRISYEQYF,TGTGCCAGCAGCTCTCGAGGGGACAGAATCTCCTACGAGCAGTACTTC
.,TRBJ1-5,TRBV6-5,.,CASSSGRSNQPQHF,TGTGCCAGCAGTTCCGGTCGTAGCAATCAGCCCCAGCATTTT
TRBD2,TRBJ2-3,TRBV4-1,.,CASSQDRLAGSTDTQYF,TGCGCCAGCAGCCAAGATCGGTTAGCGGGGTCCACAGATACGCAGTATTTT
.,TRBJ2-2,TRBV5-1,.,CASSLGSSRGTGELFF,TGCGCCAGCAGCTTGGGATCGTCTAGGGGAACCGGGGAGCTGTTTTTT
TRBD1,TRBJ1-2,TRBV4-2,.,CASSKQGVYGYTF,TGTGCCAGCAGCAAGCAGGGGGTCTATGGCTACACCTTC
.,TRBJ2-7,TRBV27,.,CASSSMGGGAYEQYF,TGTGCCAGCAGTTCAATGGGAGGGGGCGCGTACGAGCAGTACTTC
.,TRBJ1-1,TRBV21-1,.,CARIKGWRDQGGAEAFF,TGTGCCAGGATTAAAGGGTGGAGGGACCAAGGAGGCGCTGAAGCTTTCTTT
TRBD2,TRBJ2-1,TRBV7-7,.,CASSLAGGEQFF,TGTGCTAGCAGCTTAGCGGGTGGTGAGCAGTTCTTC
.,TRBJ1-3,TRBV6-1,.,CASPSGGNTIYF,TGTGCCAGCCCATCGGGCGGAAACACCATATATTTT
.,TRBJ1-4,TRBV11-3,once,CASSMRRTSEKLFF,TGTGCCAGCAGCATGAGGAGGACTAGTGAAAAACTGTTTTTT
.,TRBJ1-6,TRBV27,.,CASSQRNSPLHF,TGTGCCAGCAGCCAAAGGAATTCACCCCTCCACTTT
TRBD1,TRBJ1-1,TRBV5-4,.,CASSLRQGNTEAFF,TGTGCCAGCAGCCTCCGACAGGGGAACACTGAAGCTTTCTTT
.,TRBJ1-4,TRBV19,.,CASSIYSRFGGGLIEKLFF,TGTGCCAGTAGTATATACTCCAGGTTCGGAGGGGGATTGATTGAAAAACTGTTTTTT